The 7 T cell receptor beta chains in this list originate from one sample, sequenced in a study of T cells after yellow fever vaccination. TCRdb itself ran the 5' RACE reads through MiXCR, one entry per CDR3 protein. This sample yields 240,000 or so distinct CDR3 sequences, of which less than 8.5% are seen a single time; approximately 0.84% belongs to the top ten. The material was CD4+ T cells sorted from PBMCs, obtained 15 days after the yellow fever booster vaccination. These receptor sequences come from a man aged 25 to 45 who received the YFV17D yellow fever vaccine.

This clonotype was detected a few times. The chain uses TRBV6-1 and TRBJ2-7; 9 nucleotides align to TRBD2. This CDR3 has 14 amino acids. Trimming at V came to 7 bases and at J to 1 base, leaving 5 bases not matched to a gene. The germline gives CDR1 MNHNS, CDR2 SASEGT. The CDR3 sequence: CASIQTSGSYEQYF. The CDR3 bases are TGTGCCAGCATTCAGACTAGCGGATCCTACGAGCAGTACTTC.

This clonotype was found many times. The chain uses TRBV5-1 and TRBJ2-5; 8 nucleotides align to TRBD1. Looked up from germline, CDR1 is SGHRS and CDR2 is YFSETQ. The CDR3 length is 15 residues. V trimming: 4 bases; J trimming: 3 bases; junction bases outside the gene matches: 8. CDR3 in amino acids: CASSPGATGEETQYF. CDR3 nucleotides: TGCGCCAGCAGCCCTGGCGCGACAGGGGAAGAGACCCAGTACTTC.

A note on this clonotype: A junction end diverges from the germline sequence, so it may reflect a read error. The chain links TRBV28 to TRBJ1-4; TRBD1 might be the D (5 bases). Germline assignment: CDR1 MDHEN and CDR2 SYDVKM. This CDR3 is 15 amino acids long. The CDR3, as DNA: TGTGCCAGCAGTTTTGGGGGACCCCCGCGTGAAATACTGTTTTTT. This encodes CASSFGGPPREILFF.

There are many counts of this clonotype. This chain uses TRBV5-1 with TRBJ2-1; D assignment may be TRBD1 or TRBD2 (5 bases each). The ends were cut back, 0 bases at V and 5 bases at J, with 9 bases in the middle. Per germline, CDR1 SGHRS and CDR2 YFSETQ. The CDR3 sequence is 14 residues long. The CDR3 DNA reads TGCGCCAGCAGCTTGGGGGACGTAAACAATGAGCAGTTCTTC. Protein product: CASSLGDVNNEQFF.

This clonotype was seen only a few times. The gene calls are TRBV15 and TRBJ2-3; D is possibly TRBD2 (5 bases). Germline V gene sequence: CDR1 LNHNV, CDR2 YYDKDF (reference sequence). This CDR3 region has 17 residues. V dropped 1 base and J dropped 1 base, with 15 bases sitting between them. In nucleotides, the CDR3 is TGTGCCACCAGCAGAGGAGGAAGCGGAGCGGGCACAGATACGCAGTATTTT. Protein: CATSRGGSGAGTDTQYF.

The CDR3 bases are TGTGCCAGCAGCCAAGTGACGGGACAGGGGCACGGCGAGCAGTACTTC. Protein product: CASSQVTGQGHGEQYF. This chain links TRBV4-2 with TRBJ2-7; 10 nucleotides agree with TRBD1. The CDR3 sequence is 16 residues long. Trimming at V came to 1 base and at J to 6 bases, leaving 9 bases not matched to a gene. CDR1 LGHNA and CDR2 YNFKEQ come from the germline V gene.

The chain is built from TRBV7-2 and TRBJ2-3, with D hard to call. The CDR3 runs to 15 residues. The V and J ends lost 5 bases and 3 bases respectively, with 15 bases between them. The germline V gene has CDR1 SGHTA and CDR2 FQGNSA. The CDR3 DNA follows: TGTGCCAGCAGCCCGAGGATGGGTCTGACAGATACGCAGTATTTT. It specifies CASSPRMGLTDTQYF. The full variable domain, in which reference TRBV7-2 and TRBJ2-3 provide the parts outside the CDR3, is GAGVSQSPSNKVTEKGKDVELRCDPISGHTALYWYRQSLGQGLEFLIYFQGNSAPDKSGLPSDRFSAERTGGSVSTLTIQRTQQEDSAVYLCASSPRMGLTDTQYFGPGTRLTVL.